This TCR beta chain was profiled in a study of patients and donors after allogeneic stem cell transplantation. TCRdb ran MiXCR on the RT-PCR reads and lists one entry per CDR3 protein. This sample has 150,000 to 250,000 distinct CDR3 sequences; 35% to 50% occur once, and the top ten carry approximately 32%. In its sample, this clonotype was seen a few times. The CDR3 spans 14 residues. Trimming shortened V by 3 bases and J by 1 base, and 12 bases separated the two germline ends. Germline V gene sequence: CDR1 SQVTM, CDR2 ANQGSEA. The TCR comes from a human donor who was either an allogeneic HSCT recipient or a stem cell or donor lymphocyte infusion donor (not recorded which). It is not recorded whose cells these are; they may come from a transplant donor. The genes are TRBV29-1 and TRBJ1-1; D is perhaps TRBD1 (6 bases). The sequenced material came from blood, either unsorted or a sorted T cell fraction (not recorded which). The CDR3 nucleotides read TGCAGCGTTGAGCGGGGGCAGACGAACACTGAAGCTTTCTTT. Encoded protein: CSVERGQTNTEAFF.